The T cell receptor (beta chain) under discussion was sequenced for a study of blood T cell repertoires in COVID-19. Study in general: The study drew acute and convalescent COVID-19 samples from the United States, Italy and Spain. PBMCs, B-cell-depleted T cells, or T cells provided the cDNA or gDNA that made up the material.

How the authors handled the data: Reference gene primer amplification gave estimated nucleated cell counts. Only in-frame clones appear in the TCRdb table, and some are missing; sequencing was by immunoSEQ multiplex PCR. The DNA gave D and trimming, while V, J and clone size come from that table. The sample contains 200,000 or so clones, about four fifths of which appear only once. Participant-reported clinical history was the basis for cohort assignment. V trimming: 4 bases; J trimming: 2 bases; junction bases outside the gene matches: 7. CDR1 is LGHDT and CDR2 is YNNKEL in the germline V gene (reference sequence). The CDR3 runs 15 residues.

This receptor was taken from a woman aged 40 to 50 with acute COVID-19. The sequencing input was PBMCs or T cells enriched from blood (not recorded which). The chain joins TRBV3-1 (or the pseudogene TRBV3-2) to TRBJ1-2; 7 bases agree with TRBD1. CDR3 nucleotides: TGTGCCAGCAGCCCCAGACAGGGCTCGAACTATGGCTACACCTTC. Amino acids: CASSPRQGSNYGYTF.